This T cell receptor (beta chain) was sequenced for a study of circulating and synovial CD4+ cells in juvenile arthritis. TCRdb's table, derived via immunoSEQ multiplex PCR, lists solely in-frame clones and lacks some. Of over 2,000 clones in the sample, around nine tenths were seen once. J was trimmed by 0 bases and V by 5 bases; bases with no gene match: 6. Germline CDR1 reads SGHVS; CDR2 reads FNYEAQ. There are 16 residues in the CDR3. This chain connects TRBV7-6 to TRBJ2-1; 8 bases fit TRBD1. The clonotype was recovered from a human donor with juvenile idiopathic arthritis. Sequencing was carried out using HLA-DR+ CD4+ T cells from blood. The sample's subset: circulating pathogenic-like lymphocytes, sorted as HLA-DR+CD14-CD3+CD4+CD25low/- blood T cells. CDR3 loop: CASSLTGATSYNEQFF. Written as DNA, the CDR3 is TGTGCCAGCAGCCTGACAGGGGCGACCTCCTACAATGAGCAGTTCTTC.